This is a list of T cell receptor beta chains from one sample in a study of human T cells and chemical hapten exposure. TCRdb recomputed calls from the RACE reads with MiXCR, one row per CDR3 protein. The repertoire holds about 77,000 distinct CDR3 sequences, with approximately 8.1% as singletons. Sequenced material: whole blood. The receptors shown here come from a female donor in good health. Some clones in this sample may be carry-over from other donors' samples. Each CDR3 is given without its conserved first and last residue.

TRBV5-6,TRBJ2-7,ASSWGSYEQY
TRBV11-2,TRBJ2-2,ASSLIGLSTGELF
TRBV6-1,TRBJ1-1,ASNTGQGVTTEAF
TRBV6-1,TRBJ1-6,ARKRMGRHNSPLH
TRBV6-6,TRBJ2-3,ASSPRRPGQGPDTQY
TRBV11-2,TRBJ2-3,ASSARDRAFEADTQY
TRBV5-1,TRBJ1-1,ASSSGQGRFTEAF
TRBV5-6,TRBJ1-4,ASSLLGPDREDEKLF
TRBV28,TRBJ1-1,ASSPPWNTEAF
TRBV2,TRBJ1-1,ASSKVGIGTNTEAF
TRBV4-3,TRBJ2-2,ASSQDGVSTGELF
TRBV20-1,TRBJ2-7,SATPPEGGSYEQY
TRBV27,TRBJ2-3,ASSLDHINTQY
TRBV7-9,TRBJ1-1,ASSLDRVQTEAF
TRBV5-1,TRBJ2-3,ASSEGLAGHTDTQY
TRBV5-4,TRBJ2-2,ASSFKANTGELF
TRBV7-2,TRBJ1-5,ASSPTGGQPQH
TRBV6-5,TRBJ1-1,ASSRQGEAF
TRBV7-2,TRBJ1-1,ASSSHAGARTSEAF
TRBV28,TRBJ1-6,ASSRPGGPYNSPLH
TRBV7-9,TRBJ2-7,ASRGTGGTHEQY
TRBV29-1,TRBJ1-4,SAGQGLEGTNEKLF
TRBV20-1,TRBJ2-3,SARDPSGGVGDTQY
TRBV29-1,TRBJ2-7,SVDASIGNSYEQY
TRBV3-1,TRBJ2-5,ASSPRRTGGETQY
TRBV7-9,TRBJ2-5,ASSPAGVQETQY
TRBV6-5,TRBJ2-3,ASRNGGLRTDTQY
TRBV6-6,TRBJ1-5,ASSSLIESPQH
TRBV9,TRBJ1-1,ASSARSNTEAF
TRBV2,TRBJ2-3,ASRATSGGSFYTDTQY
TRBV5-1,TRBJ2-5,ASSLDGGSEETQY
TRBV6-1,TRBJ2-3,ASRGQNTDTQY
TRBV12-3/TRBV12-4,TRBJ1-5,ASSSGDYSNQPQH
TRBV4-3,TRBJ1-1,ASSQDQRTEAF
TRBV12-3/TRBV12-4,TRBJ2-5,ASSPGTGLTETQY
TRBV7-9,TRBJ1-1,ASSLVGTGEAF
TRBV7-9,TRBJ2-3,ASSSETGPTDTQY
TRBV29-1,TRBJ2-3,SFPGLASDTQY
TRBV12-5,TRBJ2-3,ASGPGLDSDTQY
TRBV6-6,TRBJ1-1,ASSAWGGTEAF